Listed below are T cell receptor beta chains from one sample, sequenced in a study of blood T cell repertoires in COVID-19. Method: immunoSEQ multiplex PCR; TCRdb's copy keeps in-frame clones and lacks some. Of about 260,000 clones in the sample, approximately 88% were seen once. Sequenced: peripheral blood. These receptor sequences come from a human donor in a cohort sampled during active COVID-19. CDR3s include the opening cysteine and the closing phenylalanine or tryptophan. D genes are given only for firm matches. Clone size is not always given. Where it is, it says once, few, many or a class for expanded clones.

v_call	clone_size	j_call	d_call	cdr3_aa	cdr3_nt
TRBV18	.	TRBJ2-4	TRBD1	CASSPPNRGLAKNIQYF	TGTGCCAGCTCACCCCCAAACAGGGGCTTAGCCAAAAACATTCAGTACTTC
TRBV6-5	.	TRBJ2-7	TRBD2	CASRGGDSGPYEQYF	TGTGCCAGCAGGGGGGGGGATTCGGGCCCCTACGAGCAGTACTTC
TRBV18	.	TRBJ1-2	.	CASSPNGDSYGYTF	TGTGCCAGCTCACCCAACGGGGACTCCTATGGCTACACCTTC
TRBV28	.	TRBJ1-2	TRBD1	CASSEVGQGLRGYTF	TGTGCCAGCAGTGAGGTTGGACAGGGATTACGTGGCTACACCTTC
TRBV5-1	once	TRBJ1-2	TRBD1	CASSPGTGGYGYTF	TGCGCCAGCAGTCCCGGGACAGGCGGCTATGGCTACACCTTC
TRBV2	few	TRBJ1-4	.	CASRWTVNNEKLFF	TGTGCCAGCAGATGGACAGTTAATAATGAAAAACTGTTTTTT
TRBV6-4	.	TRBJ2-7	TRBD1	CASSDFGQGVPYEQYF	TGTGCCAGCAGTGACTTTGGACAGGGTGTTCCCTACGAGCAGTACTTC
TRBV4-2	.	TRBJ2-7	TRBD2	CASSLTKGGTSGSSYEQYF	TGTGCCAGCAGCCTGACCAAGGGTGGGACTAGCGGGAGCTCGTACGAGCAGTACTTC
TRBV15	.	TRBJ1-5	TRBD1	CATSSRTGNGNQPQHF	TGTGCCACCAGCTCCCGGACAGGGAACGGCAATCAGCCCCAGCATTTT
TRBV28	.	TRBJ1-5	TRBD1	CASTPGQGGWEPQHF	TGTGCCAGCACCCCTGGACAGGGTGGATGGGAGCCCCAGCATTTT